This TCR beta chain was sequenced during a study of T cell repertoires in cytomegalovirus infection. Study overall: Recently identified HLA-C-restricted CMV epitopes were used, and well-studied HLA-B-restricted CMV epitopes were used as well. In public TCR beta signatures, there were indications of both CMV infection and matching HLA type. Study outcomes and limitations: HLA-C-restricted CMV-specific TCR beta clonotypes were dominant in the ex vivo response.

Via MiXCR, TCRdb re-called the reads, giving one row per CDR3 protein. Of 300,000 to 400,000 distinct CDR3 sequences listed, about 25% are singletons. This clonotype was seen repeatedly, ten times or more. Its antigen remains unidentified. Trimming pared 3 bases from V and 1 base from J, leaving 9 bases between. The CDR3 loop spans 14 amino acids. Sequences were derived from cultured PBMCs, sampled from culture after CMV antigen stimulation. This clonotype originated in a human donor in good health (CMV status not recorded). Some clones in this sample may be carry-over from other donors' samples. The chain has TRBV12-3 or TRBV12-4 and TRBJ2-5; D gene unclear. CDR3 sequence: CASSLSVSQETQYF. The DNA of the CDR3 is TGTGCCAGCAGTTTGTCTGTGAGCCAAGAGACCCAGTACTTC.